The sequence of this TCR beta chain was determined in a study of vaccination effects on CD4 cells after COVID-19. Profiled with immunoSEQ multiplex PCR; TCRdb holds only in-frame clones, not every one. Here the sample spans under 40,000 clones, 72% being singletons. Per the germline V gene, CDR1 is SNHLY and CDR2 is FYNNEI. V gave up 1 base and J gave up 4 bases, with 10 bases separating them. This CDR3 has 14 amino acids. In the ViraFEST assay, antigen-specific CD4+ clonotypes were identified by expansion after peptide-pool stimulation. At the end of nine to ten days of culture, CD4+ T cells were isolated. Every participant took two doses of the BNT162b2 or mRNA-1273 vaccine. Half the medium was swapped for IL-2 medium on days 3 and 7. Remarks on this clone: Its target is not known.

This TCR derives from a human donor who received a COVID-19 vaccine. This sequence joins TRBV2 and TRBJ1-1; D gene unclear. The sequencing here drew on CD4+ T cells from PBMCs cultured with HCoV-229E spike peptides, taken after COVID-19 vaccination. The CDR3 DNA sequence: TGTGCCAGCAGTGAAGGTGGGCACAGCACTGAAGCTTTCTTT. This sequence encodes CASSEGGHSTEAFF.